The 25 T cell receptor beta chains reported below all come from one sample, sequenced in a study of CD8 T cells in ankylosing spondylitis. TCRdb re-derived calls from the 5' RACE reads in MiXCR, one entry per CDR3 protein. The table records about 220,000 distinct CDR3 sequences, roughly 26% of them present only once. Sequenced material: blood, either unsorted or a sorted T cell fraction (not recorded which). These receptors all stem from a male donor with ankylosing spondylitis or in good health (not recorded which).

This clonotype showed up many times. The rearrangement uses TRBV5-6 and TRBJ1-1, with TRBD1 as a possible D gene (5 bases). The CDR3 contains 15 residues. V lost 2 bases to trimming and J lost 1 base, with 12 bases between them. Germline V CDR1 and CDR2: SGHDT, YYEEEE. The CDR3 coding sequence is TGTGCCAGCAGCTTCGCAGGGAGCTCGAACACTGAAGCTTTCTTT. Protein sequence: CASSFAGSSNTEAFF.

This clonotype occurred many times. This chain connects TRBV3-1 to TRBJ1-4; D is perhaps TRBD1 (5 bases). The V and J ends lost 2 bases and 5 bases respectively, with 12 bases between them. The CDR3 is 15 residues long. Germline-derived CDR1 and CDR2 are LGHDT and YNNKEL (reference sequence). CDR3 DNA: TGTGCCAGCAGCCAACGGTCAGGGACCAATGAAAAACTGTTTTTT. Amino acid sequence: CASSQRSGTNEKLFF.

The rearrangement links TRBV29-1 to TRBJ1-2; maybe TRBD1 (6 bases). Germline V gives CDR1 SQVTM, CDR2 ANQGSEA. V was shortened by 4 bases and J by 7 bases, with 13 bases between the two germline ends. This CDR3 is built from 12 residues. CDR3 sequence (DNA): TGCAGCGTTGGCGGGGGGGCGATTGGCTACACCTTC. This codes for CSVGGGAIGYTF.

This chain connects TRBV12-3 or TRBV12-4 to TRBJ2-7; TRBD2 aligns across 9 bases. V lost 3 bases to trimming and J lost 4 bases; unmatched junction nucleotides: 4. The CDR3 length is 14 residues. CDR3 DNA sequence: TGTGCCAGCAGTTTGGGTAGCGGGAGTTACGAGCAGTACTTC. This sequence encodes CASSLGSGSYEQYF.

This clonotype has a count of ten or more. The V gene is TRBV29-1, the J gene TRBJ1-2; unclear D gene. Germline values: CDR1 SQVTM, CDR2 ANQGSEA. Trimming took off 5 bases at V and 4 bases at J, with 17 bases between the two ends. The CDR3 spans 14 residues. The CDR3 region is CSVIPNIGSYGYTF. The DNA for the CDR3 is TGCAGCGTTATCCCTAACATAGGGAGCTATGGCTACACCTTC.

The chain is built from TRBV29-1 and TRBJ2-1; 10 bases agree with TRBD2. The junction had 6 bases not matched to a gene; V was cut back by 8 bases and J by 2 bases. The length of the CDR3 is 14 residues. The V gene's germline CDR1 is SQVTM and CDR2 ANQGSEA. CDR3 amino acids: CSIGAGGPYNEQFF. The DNA for the CDR3 is TGCAGCATCGGAGCGGGAGGGCCCTACAATGAGCAGTTCTTC.

This clonotype has at least ten counts. The gene calls are TRBV5-4 and TRBJ2-7; maybe TRBD1 (6 bases). CDR1 and CDR2 from the germline V gene are SGHNT and YYREEE (reference sequence). The V end lost 2 bases, the J end lost 0 bases, and 12 bases lay between the germline ends. The CDR3 extends over 15 amino acids. The CDR3 here is CASSLGPGDSYEQYF. CDR3 sequence (DNA): TGTGCCAGCAGCTTAGGGCCAGGGGACTCCTACGAGCAGTACTTC.

The J gene is TRBJ2-5, the V gene TRBV9; a possible D gene is TRBD2 (6 bases). Trimming took 3 bases from V and 0 from J, leaving 12 bases between them. Germline values: CDR1 SGDLS, CDR2 YYNGEE. This CDR3 region has 15 residues. In DNA form, the CDR3 reads TGTGCCAGCAGCGCCGAGGCGGGGCACCAAGAGACCCAGTACTTC. This translates into CASSAEAGHQETQYF. The full variable domain, in which reference TRBV9 and TRBJ2-5 provide the parts outside the CDR3, is DSGVTQTPKHLITATGQRVTLRCSPRSGDLSVYWYQQSLDQGLQFLIQYYNGEERAKGNILERFSAQQFPDLHSELNLSSLELGDSALYFCASSAEAGHQETQYFGPGTRLLVL.

This chain uses TRBV20-1 with TRBJ2-7; D gene ambiguous. CDR3 length equals 15 residues. From germline, CDR1 is DFQATT and CDR2 SNEGSKA (reference sequence). V lost 2 bases and J 2 bases, leaving 16 bases between the germline ends. CDR3 sequence reads: CSARKRTVPTYEQYF. In DNA form, the CDR3 reads TGCAGTGCTAGAAAAAGGACCGTTCCGACCTACGAGCAGTACTTC.

This clonotype was seen only a few times. The chain recombines TRBV24-1 with TRBJ2-7; D gene ambiguous. Trimming shortened V by 5 bases and J by 3 bases, and 10 bases separated the two germline ends. Germline V CDR1 and CDR2: KGHDR, SFDVKD. The CDR3 is made up of 13 amino acids. The CDR3 region has the DNA TGTGCCACCAGTGGTACGGAAAACTACGAGCAGTACTTC. As protein: CATSGTENYEQYF.

This clonotype came up many times. The chain employs TRBV11-2 and TRBJ1-6, with D tentatively TRBD1 (5 bases). Trimming took off 3 bases at V and 6 bases at J, with 15 bases between the two ends. The length of the CDR3 is 16 residues. Germline-derived CDR1 and CDR2 are SGHAT and FQNNGV. CDR3 DNA: TGTGCCAGCAGCTTCGACAGAGGCCGACCTAATTCACCCCTCCACTTT. It is translated as CASSFDRGRPNSPLHF.

The rearrangement links TRBV10-3 to TRBJ1-5; possible D gene TRBD1, 6 bases. The CDR3 length is 13 residues. Germline CDR1 is ENHRY and CDR2 is SYGVKD. V lost 6 bases to trimming and J lost 6 bases, with 12 bases between them. CDR3 sequence (DNA): TGTGCCATCAGCGGACAGTTATCTCAGCCCCAGCATTTT. It is translated as CAISGQLSQPQHF.

This clonotype came up many times. This chain links TRBV6-1 with TRBJ2-1; 11 positions agree with TRBD2. The length of the CDR3 is 16 residues. V gave up 7 bases and J gave up 7 bases; unmatched junction bases: 12. Germline V lookup: CDR1 MNHNS, CDR2 SASEGT. This CDR3 reads CASTSTSGKEGNEQFF. The CDR3, as DNA: TGTGCCAGCACCTCGACTAGCGGGAAGGAGGGAAATGAGCAGTTCTTC.

This clonotype was detected ten times or more. The chain is built from TRBV29-1 and TRBJ2-1, with D perhaps TRBD2 (5 bases). Germline V gene sequence: CDR1 SQVTM, CDR2 ANQGSEA. This CDR3 contains 14 residues. V was trimmed by 0 bases and J by 6 bases, leaving 12 bases between them. The CDR3 sequence: CSVEERLLGNEQFF. The CDR3 bases are TGCAGCGTTGAAGAGCGACTACTTGGCAATGAGCAGTTCTTC.

This chain links TRBV7-6 with TRBJ2-7, with D perhaps matching TRBD1 (6 bases). Germline CDR1 is SGHVS and CDR2 is FNYEAQ. V lost 1 base and J lost 6, with 13 bases in between. CDR3 length: 14 residues. Here the CDR3 DNA reads TGTGCCAGCAGCTTAGAAGGGGGATCTGGCGAGCAGTACTTC. It specifies CASSLEGGSGEQYF.

This clonotype came up a few times. This rearrangement joins TRBV5-5 to TRBJ2-3, with 10 positions matching TRBD1. Germline CDR1 reads SGHKS; CDR2 reads YYEKEE (reference sequence). This CDR3 region has 16 residues. The junction had 10 bases not matched to a gene; V was cut back by 4 bases and J by 5 bases. CDR3 sequence: CASSARQGARQDTQYF. CDR3 nucleotide sequence: TGTGCCAGCAGCGCTCGACAGGGGGCCCGGCAAGATACGCAGTATTTT. Full variable domain (outside the CDR3, taken from reference TRBV5-5 and TRBJ2-3): DAGVTQSPTHLIKTRGQQVTLRCSPISGHKSVSWYQQVLGQGPQFIFQYYEKEERGRGNFPDRFSARQFPNYSSELNVNALLLGDSALYLCASSARQGARQDTQYFGPGTRLTVL.

This clonotype appeared a few times. V gene TRBV20-1 combines with J gene TRBJ1-5, with 9 bases fitting TRBD1. Germline V gene lookup returns CDR1 DFQATT and CDR2 SNEGSKA (reference sequence). CDR3 length: 14 amino acids. With V trimmed by 4 bases and J by 3 bases, 4 bases remained unmatched. Here the CDR3 reads CSANRGQVNQPQHF. CDR3 DNA: TGCAGTGCTAACAGGGGGCAGGTCAATCAGCCCCAGCATTTT.

This clonotype has ten or more counts. The V call is TRBV5-1, the J call TRBJ2-7; D may be TRBD2 (6 bases). This CDR3 is built from 14 residues. From germline, CDR1 is SGHRS and CDR2 YFSETQ. The V and J ends lost 5 bases and 1 base respectively, with 13 bases between them. The CDR3 bases are TGCGCCAGCAGAGAGCGGGCCATGTCCTACGAGCAGTACTTC. Its protein product is CASRERAMSYEQYF.

Worth noting for this clonotype: No conserved phenylalanine or tryptophan ends this CDR3, so it is likely a read error. In nucleotides, the CDR3 is TGTGCCAGCAGCCGACTAGCGGGGACGAACGAGCAGTACTCC. Translating gives CASSRLAGTNEQYS. The chain joins TRBV7-2 to TRBJ2-7; TRBD2 aligns across 11 bases. Trimming took 5 bases from V and 5 from J; bases not matched to a gene: 5. There are 14 residues in the CDR3. Germline V gene sequence: CDR1 SGHTA, CDR2 FQGNSA.

The J gene is TRBJ1-1, the V gene TRBV5-5; no clear D gene. V lost 2 bases to trimming and J lost 3 bases, with 8 bases between them. The CDR3 loop spans 13 amino acids. Germline V lookup: CDR1 SGHKS, CDR2 YYEKEE (reference sequence). CDR3 protein: CASSFGEDTEAFF. CDR3 nucleotide sequence: TGTGCCAGCAGCTTTGGCGAGGACACTGAAGCTTTCTTT.

The chain combines TRBV5-5 with TRBJ1-1; no reliable D call. CDR1 and CDR2 (germline): SGHKS, YYEKEE (reference sequence). V lost 5 bases to trimming and J lost 4 bases, with 15 bases between them. This CDR3 is 14 amino acids long. Here the CDR3 reads CASRWAAEGTEAFF. The CDR3 bases are TGTGCCAGCAGATGGGCCGCAGAGGGCACTGAAGCTTTCTTT.

The V gene is TRBV20-1, the J gene TRBJ1-5; D not certain. The CDR3 runs to 14 residues. V was trimmed by 0 bases and J by 4 bases, leaving 10 bases between them. Per germline, CDR1 DFQATT and CDR2 SNEGSKA (reference sequence). CDR3 nucleotides: TGCAGTGCTAGAGATATGTGGGAAAATCAGCCCCAGCATTTT. Translation: CSARDMWENQPQHF.

This clonotype was picked up a small number of times. The chain joins TRBV5-1 to TRBJ2-7; 8 bases agree with TRBD2. This CDR3 comprises 13 residues. Germline lookup yields CDR1 SGHRS and CDR2 YFSETQ. With V trimmed by 4 bases and J by 2 bases, 2 bases remained unmatched. CDR3 sequence: CASSMTSAYEQYF. The CDR3, as DNA: TGCGCCAGCAGCATGACTAGCGCCTACGAGCAGTACTTC.

This clonotype was picked up many times. V and J are TRBV3-1 and TRBJ2-1; the D gene is possibly TRBD2 (6 bases). CDR3 size: 14 residues. Trimming left V 0 bases short and J 3 bases short, with 6 bases between. Germline CDR1 and CDR2: LGHDT and YNNKEL (reference sequence). In DNA, the CDR3 is TGTGCCAGCAGCCAAGAGACTAGCTACAATGAGCAGTTCTTC. This sequence encodes CASSQETSYNEQFF.

This clonotype occurred many times. The chain has TRBV20-1 and TRBJ2-2; TRBD2 is a possible D gene (6 bases). The V end lost 1 base, the J end lost 6 bases, and 12 bases lay between the germline ends. Germline V lookup: CDR1 DFQATT, CDR2 SNEGSKA (reference sequence). The CDR3 loop spans 14 amino acids. CDR3 protein: CSARVGRLSGELFF. In nucleotides, the CDR3 is TGCAGTGCTAGAGTTGGGAGGCTGTCCGGGGAGCTGTTTTTT.